These 5 T cell receptor beta chains came from one sample sequenced in a study of shared T cell receptors in the human thymus. Only in-frame clones appear in the TCRdb table, and some are missing; sequencing was by immunoSEQ multiplex PCR. This table holds roughly 560,000 clones, 75% to 80% found once. This sample also belongs to another study, concerning human thymus T cells.

The sequenced sample was thymocytes. The receptors shown here come from a boy under three years old with a congenital heart defect.

The table lists this clone with a count of one. The chain combines TRBV10-3 with TRBJ2-1, with 9 bases aligning to TRBD2. V gave up 2 bases and J gave up 4 bases; unmatched junction bases: 3. CDR1 and CDR2 from the germline V gene are ENHRY and SYGVKD. This CDR3 comprises 15 residues. The CDR3: CAISEASGAYNEQFF. The CDR3 DNA follows: TGTGCCATCAGTGAGGCTAGCGGGGCGTACAATGAGCAGTTCTTC.

This clone occurred once. The V gene is TRBV6-5, the J gene TRBJ1-2, with TRBD1 matching over 11 bases. The CDR3 totals 16 residues. Germline CDR1 is MNHEY and CDR2 is SVGAGI. V shed 4 bases and J 2 bases; nucleotides not matched to a gene: 6. The CDR3 region is CASSCRTGGVNYGYTF. The CDR3 bases are TGTGCCAGCAGTTGTCGGACAGGGGGCGTAAACTATGGCTACACCTTC.

This chain joins TRBV10-3 and TRBJ2-5; D is unclear. V was cut by 0 bases and J by 2 bases, with 7 bases left in between. The CDR3 sequence is 14 residues long. Germline values: CDR1 ENHRY, CDR2 SYGVKD. The CDR3 sequence is CAISESSAQETQYF. As DNA, the CDR3 is TGTGCCATCAGTGAGTCGAGCGCGCAAGAGACCCAGTACTTC.

This clone was seen only once. The chain combines TRBV4-3 with TRBJ2-1, with D perhaps TRBD2 (7 bases). Between the trimmed V and J ends, which lost 1 base and 4 bases, there was a span of 20 bases. Per germline, CDR1 LGHNA and CDR2 YSLEER. This CDR3 spans 18 amino acids. The CDR3 region has the DNA TGCGCCAGCAGCCAAGGGGGGGGGAGGGGGTCGAGGTACAATGAGCAGTTCTTC. Residues: CASSQGGGRGSRYNEQFF.

This clone was found a few times. The chain couples TRBV28 to TRBJ2-7; 8 nucleotides agree with TRBD1. The CDR3 runs 14 residues. J was trimmed by 1 base and V by 5 bases; bases with no gene match: 4. Germline lookup yields CDR1 MDHEN and CDR2 SYDVKM. The CDR3 nucleotides are TGTGCCAGCAGTGGGGGACAGGTTTCCTACGAGCAGTACTTC. It codes for CASSGGQVSYEQYF.